These 17 T cell receptor beta chains originate from one sample sequenced in a study of shared clonotypes between healthy human individuals. Some clones are missing from TCRdb's copy, which holds only in-frame ones; the method was immunoSEQ multiplex PCR. The sample has under 2,500,000 clones; nearly 97% are singletons. The sample taken for sequencing was naive CD4+ T cells sorted from blood. Subset indicated: CD45RA+ positively selected. Every receptor here comes from a man aged 18-30 years in good health.

The chain combines TRBV10-3 with TRBJ1-1, with D unclear. Trimming cost V 2 bases and J 10 bases, with 8 bases left between them. Germline values: CDR1 ENHRY, CDR2 SYGVKD. The CDR3 has 11 residues. In DNA, the CDR3 is TGTGCCATCAGTGAGGATTCTGGAGCTTTCTTT. Translated, it gives CAISEDSGAFF.

In this sample, this clone turned up once. The V call is TRBV7-2, the J call TRBJ1-5; no reliable D call. The germline V gene has CDR1 SGHTA and CDR2 FQGNSA. V lost 2 bases, J lost 3 bases, and 14 bases lay in between. This CDR3 region has 16 residues. The CDR3 loop is CASSLRADSNNQPQHF. In nucleotides, the CDR3 is TGTGCCAGCAGCTTACGAGCGGATAGTAACAATCAGCCCCAGCATTTT.

V is TRBV7-2 and J is TRBJ2-7; the match to TRBD2 covers 7 bases. The germline gives CDR1 SGHTA, CDR2 FQGNSA. J was trimmed by 2 bases and V by 5 bases; bases with no gene match: 15. CDR3 size: 17 residues. The CDR3 is CASSPSFRLALTYEQYF. Written as DNA, the CDR3 is TGTGCCAGCAGCCCTTCCTTTCGACTAGCACTAACCTACGAGCAGTACTTC.

The V gene is TRBV5-1, the J gene TRBJ2-3; the D is unclear. This CDR3 has 14 residues. CDR1 and CDR2 from the germline V gene are SGHRS and YFSETQ. Trimming shortened V by 2 bases and J by 4 bases, and 11 bases separated the two germline ends. The CDR3 spells CASSFGVGADTQYF. For the CDR3, the DNA is TGCGCCAGCAGCTTTGGGGTTGGGGCAGATACGCAGTATTTT.

The chain uses TRBV5-1 and TRBJ2-7, with no clear D. The CDR3 has 14 residues. CDR1 is SGHRS and CDR2 is YFSETQ in the germline V gene. Deletions cut 0 bases from V and 2 bases from J, with 9 bases between. The DNA of the CDR3 is TGCGCCAGCAGCTTGGAACGGTCCCCCTACGAGCAGTACTTC. Its translation is CASSLERSPYEQYF.

The V gene is TRBV18, the J gene TRBJ2-6; 10 bases line up with TRBD1. The V segment lost 1 base and the J segment 0 bases; nucleotides outside the gene matches: 6. Germline CDR1 and CDR2: KGHSH and LQKENI. This CDR3 is 19 amino acids long. The CDR3 is CASSPRDRGSLSGANVLTF. CDR3 nucleotide sequence: TGTGCCAGCTCACCACGGGACAGGGGATCCCTCTCTGGGGCCAACGTCCTGACTTTC.

The rearrangement links TRBV6-1 to TRBJ1-3; no firm D call. Germline loops: CDR1 MNHNS, CDR2 SASEGT. This CDR3 comprises 15 residues. Trimming shortened V by 6 bases and J by 0 bases, and 12 bases separated the two germline ends. Here the CDR3 reads CASREDSNSGNTIYF. For the CDR3, the DNA is TGTGCCAGCAGAGAGGACTCCAACTCTGGAAACACCATATATTTT.

Concerning this clone itself: In the same sample, other DNA sequences code for this CDR3. The chain links TRBV2 to TRBJ2-7; D is unclear. The CDR3 sequence is 11 residues long. V dropped 5 bases and J dropped 1 base, with 3 bases sitting between them. CDR1 and CDR2 from the germline V gene are SNHLY and FYNNEI. Here the CDR3 reads CASSFSYEQYF. CDR3 DNA sequence: TGTGCCAGCAGTTTTTCCTACGAGCAGTACTTC.

The gene calls are TRBV6-6 and TRBJ2-5; 14 bases map to TRBD2. CDR3 size: 16 residues. Germline CDR1 is MNHNY and CDR2 is SVGAGI (reference sequence). V lost 5 bases, J lost 8 bases, and 10 bases stayed unmatched. CDR3 region: CASSTPGLAGVGTQYF. The CDR3 bases are TGTGCCAGCAGTACGCCGGGACTAGCGGGAGTAGGAACCCAGTACTTC.

This clone was detected once. The DNA of the CDR3 is TGTGCCAGCAGCGTCCGGACCTCCTCGGAGACCCAGTACTTC. Protein sequence: CASSVRTSSETQYF. The rearrangement uses TRBV9 and TRBJ2-5; no firm D call. With 2 bases removed from V and 5 bases from J, the gap between germline ends came to 13 bases. Germline V lookup: CDR1 SGDLS, CDR2 YYNGEE. This CDR3 comprises 14 residues. Supplemented by reference TRBV9 and TRBJ2-5, the full variable domain reads DSGVTQTPKHLITATGQRVTLRCSPRSGDLSVYWYQQSLDQGLQFLIQYYNGEERAKGNILERFSAQQFPDLHSELNLSSLELGDSALYFCASSVRTSSETQYFGPGTRLLVL.

The V gene is TRBV2, the J gene TRBJ2-3; 7 bases are a match to TRBD1. This CDR3 comprises 14 residues. The germline CDR1 and CDR2 sequences are SNHLY and FYNNEI. Trimming at V came to 4 bases and at J to 6 bases, leaving 7 bases not matched to a gene. CDR3 DNA: TGTGCCAGCAGTGGGGACAGAGATTGGGATACGCAGTATTTT. Protein sequence: CASSGDRDWDTQYF.

About this clone itself: Its ends do not fully match the called genes, so a read error is possible. J is TRBJ1-1 and V is TRBV18; 7 bases are shared with TRBD1. CDR1 KGHSH and CDR2 LQKENI come from the germline V gene. The CDR3 totals 13 residues. CDR3 residues: CASSPPILSQGVF. The CDR3 DNA follows: TGTGCCAGCTCACCTCCTATTCTTAGCCAGGGGGTATTT. The full variable domain, with the rest looked up from reference TRBV18 and TRBJ1-1, is NAGVMQNPRHLVRRRGQEARLRCSPMKGHSHVYWYRQLPEEGLKFMVYLQKENIIDESGMPKERFSAEFPKEGPSILRIQQVVRGDSAAYFCASSPPILSQGVFGQGTRLTVV.

As to this clone: An end of the junction differs from the germline gene, which may be a read error. This chain joins TRBV7-7 and TRBJ2-7, with TRBD2 identical over 8 bases. Germline V gene sequence: CDR1 SSHAT, CDR2 FNYEAQ (reference sequence). The CDR3 extends over 15 amino acids. In DNA, the CDR3 is TGTGCTAGCAGCTTAGCGGAGCGGGAGAGGTACGAGCAGTACTTC. Translating gives CASSLAERERYEQYF.

The J gene is TRBJ2-1, the V gene TRBV29-1; tentatively, D is TRBD1 or TRBD2 (5 bases each). V gave up 1 base and J gave up 10 bases, with 14 bases separating them. The CDR3 totals 13 residues. Germline CDR1 reads SQVTM; CDR2 reads ANQGSEA. CDR3 DNA sequence: TGCAGCGTTGAAGGTGGGACCCGCGCCGAGCAGTTCTTC. It encodes CSVEGGTRAEQFF.

Comment on this clone: The sample holds other DNA sequences that translate to the same CDR3. V gene TRBV28 combines with J gene TRBJ1-1, with 7 bases fitting TRBD1. Germline CDR1 reads MDHEN; CDR2 reads SYDVKM. This CDR3 contains 14 residues. The trim removed 3 bases at V and 1 base at J, leaving 2 bases unmatched. CDR3 in DNA: TGTGCCAGCAGTTTGACAGGGAAGAACACTGAAGCTTTCTTT. This sequence encodes CASSLTGKNTEAFF. Full variable domain (remainder filled in from reference TRBV28 and TRBJ1-1): DVKVTQSSRYLVKRTGEKVFLECVQDMDHENMFWYRQDPGLGLRLIYFSYDVKMKEKGDIPEGYSVSREKKERFSLILESASTNQTSMYLCASSLTGKNTEAFFGQGTRLTVV.

Here the CDR3 reads CASSVDPSGGAIRFF. DNA of the CDR3: TGTGCCAGCAGCGTAGATCCTAGCGGGGGGGCCATAAGGTTCTTC. The chain has TRBV9 and TRBJ2-1, with 12 nucleotides matching TRBD2. With 0 bases clipped from V and 15 bases from J, the junction kept 10 bases outside the gene matches. The V gene's germline CDR1 is SGDLS and CDR2 YYNGEE. This CDR3 comprises 15 residues.

Concerning this clone itself: One junction end does not reproduce the germline sequence, and a read error may be involved. This chain connects TRBV30 to TRBJ1-1, with a weak D call TRBD1 (5 bases). The CDR3 runs to 11 residues. Germline V gives CDR1 GTSNPN, CDR2 SVGIG (reference sequence). CDR3 sequence (DNA): TGTGCGAGACAGATAAACACTGAAACTTTCTTT. Residues: CARQINTETFF.